This paragraph covers one T cell receptor beta chain sequence. Its antigen is unknown. Other DNA variants within this sample encode the same CDR3. This entry is derived from a study of shared clonotypes between healthy human individuals. The overall study: With ages of 18 to 49, the donors were two women and a few men. The plates for each donor numbered three CD4 naive, three CD4 memory, two CD8 naive and one CD8 memory. Study-wide findings and caveats: Rarefaction exposed incomplete sorted-subset sequencing despite large depth.

This CDR3 spans 15 amino acids. The germline V gene encodes CDR1 SGHTA and CDR2 FQGNSA. The J segment lost 3 bases and the V segment lost 1 base, leaving 6 bases of the junction unmatched. Clones were read by immunoSEQ multiplex PCR, and TCRdb kept only the in-frame ones, dropping some. The table shows about a million clones, with 65% to 80% occurring only once. Partitioning of CD4+ cells yielded a CD45RA+ naive subset and a CD45RA-negative memory subset. The sequence derives from a young man in good health. The rearrangement links TRBV7-2 to TRBJ2-7; 7 bases map to TRBD1. Sequenced sample: memory CD4+ T cells sorted from blood. Specified subset: CD45RA-negative fraction. For the CDR3, the DNA is TGTGCCAGCAGCTTAGGGGGTCAGGGGGTCTACGAGCAGTACTTC. It specifies CASSLGGQGVYEQYF.